This is a list of T cell receptor beta chains from one sample in a study of T cells in Graves' hyperthyroidism and ophthalmopathy. One entry per CDR3 protein, called by TCRdb with MiXCR from the multiplex PCR reads. The sample lists 600,000 or so distinct CDR3 sequences, 15% to 20% occurring once. Sequencing was performed on blood. These receptors were collected from a woman aged 30 to 39 with Graves' hyperthyroidism. Both conserved end residues are part of each CDR3. A D gene is named only where the DNA matches it firmly. Clone size is shown for a subset of rows, as once, few, many or a class of expanded clone.

NA few TRBJ1-4 TRBV28 TGTGCCAGCAGTTTTGGGGGGCCAGGAGAAAAACTGTTTTTT CASSFGGPGEKLFF
NA many TRBJ2-7 TRBV20-1 TGCAGTGCTAGACGGAGTACCTACGAGCAGTACTTC CSARRSTYEQYF
TRBD1 many TRBJ2-7 TRBV27 TGTGCCAGCAGTTTATGGGACAGGGAAAAGCAGTACTTC CASSLWDREKQYF
NA few TRBJ1-3 TRBV18 TGTGCCAGCTCACCTGCAGGAAACACCATATATTTT CASSPAGNTIYF
NA NA TRBJ1-1 TRBV28 TGTGCCAGCAGTTTTTACAGGGAGAGCACTGAAGCTTTCTTT CASSFYRESTEAFF
TRBD2 many TRBJ2-7 TRBV11-2 TGTGCCAGCAGTTGGACGGGGGGATACGAGCAGTACTTC CASSWTGGYEQYF
TRBD2 many TRBJ2-1 TRBV5-1 TGCGCCAGCAGCCTCGGACAGGGTTCACTGACTAGCGGGAGCAATGAGCAGTTCTTC CASSLGQGSLTSGSNEQFF
TRBD1 few TRBJ1-5 TRBV13 TGTGCCAGCAGCTTAGAGGGGGCCAAGCCCCAGCATTTT CASSLEGAKPQHF
TRBD1 few TRBJ2-1 TRBV20-1 TGCAGTGCGAGGACAGGGGGAGGATGGGGTGAGCAGTTCTTC CSARTGGGWGEQFF
NA many TRBJ2-5 TRBV5-5 TGTGCCAGCAGTCTAGCGTCCCAAGAGACCCAGTACTTC CASSLASQETQYF
NA few TRBJ1-2 TRBV28 TGTGCCAGCAGTTCCCCGGGGGGGGGGCTAGGTAACTATGGCTACACCTTC CASSSPGGGLGNYGYTF
NA NA TRBJ1-4 TRBV6-1 TGTGCCAGCAGTGAACTGGTGGGGATTAATGAAAAACTGTTTTTT CASSELVGINEKLFF
TRBD2 many TRBJ2-1 TRBV3-1 TGTGCCAGCGGACGTCGTCCGGGAGGTCTCTACAATGAGCAGTTCTTC CASGRRPGGLYNEQFF
TRBD1 few TRBJ1-5 TRBV24-1 TGTGCCACCAGTGTGGGGGGGACAGGAGATCAGCCCCAGCATTTT CATSVGGTGDQPQHF
NA NA TRBJ2-5 TRBV12-3/TRBV12-4 TGTGCCAGCAGTTTACTACCGGGCAACCTAGAGGCCCAGTGCTTC CASSLLPGNLEAQCF
TRBD1 NA TRBJ2-7 TRBV5-1 TGCGCCAGCAGGTCAGGGGGCTCCTACGAGCACTACTTC CASRSGGSYEHYF
TRBD1 NA TRBJ1-6 TRBV20-1 TGCAGTGCTAGACGGGACAGGTTAGGTTCACCCCTCCACTTT CSARRDRLGSPLHF
NA few TRBJ2-5 TRBV4-2 TGTGCCAGCAGCCAATCCAGAGGGGAGACCCAGTACTTC CASSQSRGETQYF
TRBD1 many TRBJ2-5 TRBV28 TGTGCCAGCAGTTTAAGGTTAGGGACAGGGGCCTCAGAGACCCAGTACTTC CASSLRLGTGASETQYF
TRBD2 many TRBJ2-3 TRBV11-2 TGTGCCAGCAGCTTAGAGGTAGCGGGAGTAGTAGATACGCAGTATTTT CASSLEVAGVVDTQYF
NA many TRBJ2-5 TRBV6-2/TRBV6-3 TGTGCCAGCAGTACTACCCTCGGGGACCAAGAGACCCAGTACTTC CASSTTLGDQETQYF
TRBD2 NA TRBJ2-5 TRBV19 TGTGCCAGTAGTATTGTAGGACTAGCGGTCCAAGAGACCCAGTACTTC CASSIVGLAVQETQYF
NA NA TRBJ1-4 TRBV18 TGTGCCAGCTCACCACAATTACTGGTGCAGGGGAGTGACGAAAAACTGTTTTTT CASSPQLLVQGSDEKLFF
NA many TRBJ1-2 TRBV30 TGTGCCTGGAGTGTCGGGCAGGGAGGGGGCTACACCTTC CAWSVGQGGGYTF
NA NA TRBJ2-1 TRBV5-1 TGCGCCAGCAGCATTAGACCAGAGGGGCACAATGAGCAGCTCTTC CASSIRPEGHNEQLF
TRBD1 many TRBJ1-1 TRBV18 TGTGCCAGCTCACCTGGGACAGGGAGAACTGAAGCTTTCTTT CASSPGTGRTEAFF
NA NA TRBJ2-3 TRBV5-1 TGCGCCAGCGCGCCGGCACTTAGCACAGATACGCAGTATTTT CASAPALSTDTQYF
NA many TRBJ2-7 TRBV28 TGTGCCAGCAGTTCCGGGATATTCGGCGAGCAGTACTTC CASSSGIFGEQYF
TRBD2 many TRBJ2-1 TRBV7-3 TGTGCCAGCAGCTCGGGACTAGCGGGAGTAAATGAGCAGTTCTTC CASSSGLAGVNEQFF
NA NA TRBJ2-1 TRBV20-1 TGCAGTGTGGGACGGACAAGCTCCTACAATGAGCAGTTCTTC CSVGRTSSYNEQFF
TRBD2 many TRBJ2-3 TRBV6-1 TGTGCCAGCAGTTCCCCTAGCGGGAGGGCCTTGGTGGCAGATACGCAGTATTTT CASSSPSGRALVADTQYF
NA few TRBJ2-4 TRBV7-9 TGTGCCAGCAGCACAACTCTCACTACTTTTCAGTACTTC CASSTTLTTFQYF
NA many TRBJ1-2 TRBV12-3/TRBV12-4 TGTGCCAGCAGTAACCGACAGGCGCTTAACTATGGCTACACCTTC CASSNRQALNYGYTF
NA many TRBJ2-1 TRBV2 TGTGCCAGCAGTGGTTTCTACAAGGGGGGGATGGGGGGTGAGCAGTTCTTC CASSGFYKGGMGGEQFF
TRBD1 few TRBJ2-5 TRBV5-1 TGCGCCAGCAGCTGGAGGACAGGCCAAGAGACCCAGTACTTC CASSWRTGQETQYF
NA NA TRBJ2-2 TRBV5-1 TGCGCCAGCAGCCCGTACAGGGAGCTGTTTTTT CASSPYRELFF